This passage covers 10 T cell receptor beta chains from one sample sequenced in a study of early T cells in non-severe SARS-CoV-2 infection. MiXCR, applied by TCRdb to the 5' RACE reads, yields one record per CDR3 protein. Of fewer than 30,000 distinct CDR3 sequences in the sample, about 4.5% were seen once. The sample taken for sequencing was whole blood. All receptors derive from an adult who was a healthcare worker with PCR-confirmed SARS-CoV-2 infection or an uninfected control (not recorded which).

This clonotype was detected ten times or more. The chain links TRBV7-6 to TRBJ2-5; the D gene is possibly TRBD2 (6 bases). The CDR3 is 13 residues long. CDR1 is SGHVS, CDR2 FNYEAQ, per germline. The V and J ends lost 7 bases and 4 bases respectively, with 13 bases between them. Here the CDR3 DNA reads TGTGCCAGCACCGGGGGACCAAGAGAGACCCAGTACTTC. Its protein is CASTGGPRETQYF.

The table lists this clonotype with many counts. The genes are TRBV20-1 and TRBJ2-3; 10 bases align to TRBD1. This CDR3 has 13 amino acids. Per germline, CDR1 DFQATT and CDR2 SNEGSKA (reference sequence). The CDR3 loop reads CSLDRGASDTQYF. CDR3 bases: TGCAGCCTGGACAGGGGGGCCTCAGATACGCAGTATTTT.

This clonotype was observed at least ten times. The gene calls are TRBV4-1 and TRBJ2-3, with TRBD2 identical over 11 bases. V was pared by 4 bases and J by 2 bases, with 5 bases of the junction left unmatched. Germline CDR1 MGHRA, CDR2 YSYEKL. The CDR3 has 16 amino acids. CDR3 region: CASSLRTSGFTDTQYF. CDR3 DNA sequence: TGCGCCAGCAGCCTCAGGACTAGCGGGTTCACAGATACGCAGTATTTT.

The chain combines TRBV6-1 with TRBJ2-7; no definite D call. This CDR3 has 10 residues. The germline V and J ends were trimmed by 2 bases and 4 bases, with 0 bases remaining between them. Per the germline V gene, CDR1 is MNHNS and CDR2 is SASEGT. CDR3 residues: CASSEYEQYF. In DNA form, the CDR3 reads TGTGCCAGCAGTGAATACGAGCAGTACTTC.

Ten or more counts support this clonotype. The gene calls are TRBV7-2 and TRBJ1-2, with 9 bases fitting TRBD1. The V segment lost 4 bases and the J segment 6 bases; nucleotides outside the gene matches: 15. CDR1 is SGHTA, CDR2 FQGNSA, per germline. The CDR3 is made up of 17 amino acids. CDR3 region: CASSSYPPGQGRDGYTF. The CDR3 nucleotides read TGTGCCAGCAGCTCATACCCTCCGGGACAGGGTAGAGATGGCTACACCTTC.

Ten or more counts support this clonotype. V usage is TRBV20-1 and J usage is TRBJ2-1; D may be TRBD2 (6 bases). The CDR3 is 14 residues long. The V gene lost 3 bases and the J gene lost 1 base, with 10 bases spanning the gap. Per the germline V gene, CDR1 is DFQATT and CDR2 is SNEGSKA (reference sequence). For the CDR3, the DNA is TGCAGTGCTAGTGAGGACTATTCCTACAATGAGCAGTTCTTC. This codes for CSASEDYSYNEQFF.

This clonotype has at least ten counts. This chain joins TRBV6-5 and TRBJ2-7; D tentatively fits TRBD1 or TRBD2 (5 bases each). Germline V CDR1 and CDR2: MNHEY, SVGAGI. The CDR3 has 15 residues. V shed 2 bases and J shed 7 bases, with 18 bases lying between them. CDR3 in DNA: TGTGCCAGCAGTTACGGGGGACCTTTCGCTGGGGAGCAGTACTTC. Amino acids: CASSYGGPFAGEQYF.

The table lists this clonotype with many counts. The chain combines TRBV6-6 with TRBJ1-4; D gene uncertain. The CDR3 runs to 15 residues. Germline V gives CDR1 MNHNY, CDR2 SVGAGI (reference sequence). V lost 0 bases to trimming and J lost 8 bases, with 13 bases between them. CDR3 amino acids: CASSYSPAAPEKLFF. CDR3 DNA sequence: TGTGCCAGCAGTTACTCCCCCGCTGCGCCGGAAAAACTGTTTTTT.

This clonotype showed up many times. The gene calls are TRBV7-2 and TRBJ1-5; D not certain. The ends were cut back, 1 base at V and 0 bases at J, with 4 bases in the middle. CDR1 and CDR2 from the germline V gene are SGHTA and FQGNSA. The length of the CDR3 is 14 residues. The CDR3 sequence is CASSLVNSNQPQHF. CDR3 nucleotides: TGTGCCAGCAGCTTAGTTAATAGCAATCAGCCCCAGCATTTT.

V gene TRBV11-2 combines with J gene TRBJ2-1, with 8 bases matching TRBD2. The CDR3 is made up of 14 amino acids. Germline V gene lookup returns CDR1 SGHAT and CDR2 FQNNGV. V shed 5 bases and J 6 bases; nucleotides not matched to a gene: 6. The CDR3 protein is CASSRSGIFNEQFF. CDR3 nucleotide sequence: TGTGCCAGCAGCCGTAGCGGGATCTTCAATGAGCAGTTCTTC.